The rows below give T cell receptor beta chains drawn from one sample of a study of beta chain features in type 1 diabetes. Repertoires were generated with immunoSEQ multiplex PCR, while TCRdb's copy carries only in-frame clones and drops some. Found here are around 240,000 clones, 16% of them singletons; the top ten hold less than 0.09%. Sequenced sample: naive CD4+ T cells from blood. Every receptor here comes from a man aged 30 to 39 with type 1 diabetes. Each CDR3 is given with its conserved first and last residue. The D gene is left open where the match is weak. Rows give clone size only sometimes, using once, few, many, or a class for an expanded clone.

clone_size	j_call	d_call	v_call	cdr3_nt	cdr3_aa
few	TRBJ2-5	-	TRBV5-4	TGTGCCAGCAGCCCCCAGGGGAGGAGGGAGACCCAGTACTTC	CASSPQGRRETQYF
-	TRBJ1-2	-	TRBV9	TGTGCCAGCAGCGTAGGGCCGCGAGCCTATGGCTACACCTTC	CASSVGPRAYGYTF
few	TRBJ2-5	-	TRBV4-2	TGTGCCAGCCAAACAGATTTTGGGGAGACCCAGTACTTC	CASQTDFGETQYF
-	TRBJ2-7	-	TRBV18	TGTGCCAGCTCACCAGACAGTAACTCCTACGAGCAGTACTTC	CASSPDSNSYEQYF
few	TRBJ2-5	-	TRBV29-1	TGCAGCGCTGGGTCCCTGGGTCGAGAGACCCAGTACTTC	CSAGSLGRETQYF
-	TRBJ2-3	-	TRBV2	TGTGCCAGCAGTGGGGCTAGCCCGGCAGATACGCAGTATTTT	CASSGASPADTQYF
-	TRBJ2-1	-	TRBV2	TGTGCCAGCAGTGAAATCTCGAGGGCTAGAGAGTTCTTC	CASSEISRAREFF
few	TRBJ2-7	-	TRBV4-1	TGCGCCAGCAGCCAAGATAGGCGGGGATCCTACGAGCAGTACTTC	CASSQDRRGSYEQYF
few	TRBJ2-7	TRBD1	TRBV29-1	TGCAGCGTTTCGGGACAGCCGAGCTCCTACGAGCAGTACTTC	CSVSGQPSSYEQYF
few	TRBJ2-1	TRBD2	TRBV7-2	TGTGCCAGCGGGAGGGGCAGGGTCGTTCTCAATGAGCAGTTCTTC	CASGRGRVVLNEQFF
-	TRBJ2-3	-	TRBV20-1	TGCAGTGCTATTCCCCTGGAGACGCAGTATTTT	CSAIPLETQYF
few	TRBJ2-3	TRBD1	TRBV7-9	TGTGCCAGCAGCCACGACAGGGCCACGCCCCAAGATACGCAGTATTTT	CASSHDRATPQDTQYF
few	TRBJ2-3	-	TRBV6-6	TGTGCCAGCAGTTACTCGTTGTGGGGACACACAGATACGCAGTATTTT	CASSYSLWGHTDTQYF
-	TRBJ2-7	-	TRBV5-4	TGTGCCAGCAGCTATGTACGGACCGGGGGCGAGCAGTACTTC	CASSYVRTGGEQYF
-	TRBJ2-5	-	TRBV10-3	TGTGCCATCAGTGAGTCGAACGTCCAAGAGACCCAGTACTTC	CAISESNVQETQYF
few	TRBJ2-3	TRBD2	TRBV7-2	TGTGCCAGCAGCCTACGACTAGCGGGAGTCACAGATACGCAGTATTTT	CASSLRLAGVTDTQYF
few	TRBJ2-2	TRBD2	TRBV7-7	TGTGCTAGCAGCTTAGAACTAGCGGGAACTCACACCGGGGAGCTGTTTTTT	CASSLELAGTHTGELFF
few	TRBJ2-4	-	TRBV7-2	TGTGCCAGCAGCCCTCTGGAAGAAAAAAACATTCAGTACTTC	CASSPLEEKNIQYF
-	TRBJ1-4	-	TRBV30	TGTGCCTGTTTATACAGGGCCACGACTAATGAAAAACTGTTTTTT	CACLYRATTNEKLFF
few	TRBJ2-7	TRBD2	TRBV28	TGTGCCAGCAGTTTGCTAGCGGGGGGCTACGAGCAGTACTTC	CASSLLAGGYEQYF
-	TRBJ2-7	TRBD2	TRBV4-2	TGTGCCAGCAGCCAAGAGGGAGCGGGACTCGGGACTATGCACGAGCAGTACTTC	CASSQEGAGLGTMHEQYF
few	TRBJ1-1	TRBD1	TRBV29-1	TGCAGCGCCGAAGGACAGGGGAGCGCTGAAGCTTTCTTT	CSAEGQGSAEAFF
few	TRBJ2-5	-	TRBV7-2	TGTGCCAGCAGCTTAGTTGGGTTAGAGACCCAGTACTTC	CASSLVGLETQYF
few	TRBJ2-7	TRBD2	TRBV14	TGTGCCAGCAGCCAAGGTTGGGGGACTAGCGGTTCCTACGAGCAGTACTTC	CASSQGWGTSGSYEQYF
-	TRBJ2-1	-	TRBV10-3	TGTGCCATCAGTGAAGGAGATGAGCAGTTCTTC	CAISEGDEQFF
few	TRBJ2-2	TRBD2	TRBV19	TGTGCCAGTAGCCCCGGGACTAGATTAGCCGGGGAGCTGTTTTTT	CASSPGTRLAGELFF
-	TRBJ2-1	TRBD2	TRBV6-5	TGTGCCAGCCAGGCTAGCGGGACATACAATGAGCAGTTCTTC	CASQASGTYNEQFF
-	TRBJ2-5	TRBD2	TRBV6-6	TGTGCCAGCAGCGACACTAGCGGGATCCGGGAGACCCAGTACTTC	CASSDTSGIRETQYF
-	TRBJ1-5	-	TRBV6-1	TGTGCCAGCAAGGTGGCAGGGCGGCAGCCCCAGCATTTT	CASKVAGRQPQHF
-	TRBJ2-1	-	TRBV7-2	TGTGCCAGCAGCTCGTACGGTGAGCAGTTCTTC	CASSSYGEQFF
few	TRBJ1-5	-	TRBV30	TGTGCCTGGAGTGGTCAGTTTGGGCCCCAGCATTTT	CAWSGQFGPQHF
-	TRBJ2-3	TRBD2	TRBV29-1	TGCAGCGTTCAAAGGACTAGCGGAACAGATACGCAGTATTTT	CSVQRTSGTDTQYF
few	TRBJ2-3	TRBD2	TRBV9	TGTGCCAGCAGCCTCCGGGGCGGGAGCTCGGATACGCAGTATTTT	CASSLRGGSSDTQYF
few	TRBJ2-1	-	TRBV29-1	TGCAGCGTTGGTTCCCTCATCCGAGGTCACAATGAGCAGTTCTTC	CSVGSLIRGHNEQFF
-	TRBJ2-1	-	TRBV25-1	TGTGCCAGCAGTACTAGGCACTCCTACAATGAGCAGTTCTTC	CASSTRHSYNEQFF
few	TRBJ2-7	-	TRBV15	TGTGCCACCAGCAGAGGGACTTCCCAGTACGAGCAGTACTTC	CATSRGTSQYEQYF
-	TRBJ2-2	-	TRBV7-9	TGTGCCAGCAGCTCACCTTTTTCCGGGGAGCTGTTTTTT	CASSSPFSGELFF
few	TRBJ2-2	TRBD1	TRBV7-2	TGTGCCAGCAGCTTACAGGGGGCTCGAGCCGGGGAGCTGTTTTTT	CASSLQGARAGELFF
-	TRBJ2-4	TRBD1	TRBV9	TGTGCCAGCAGCACCCGGGACAGAAACATTCAGTACTTC	CASSTRDRNIQYF
few	TRBJ2-1	TRBD1	TRBV25-1	TGTGCCAGCAGTGATCAGGGGGCTAGGAGGAATGAGCAGTTCTTC	CASSDQGARRNEQFF
few	TRBJ1-4	TRBD1	TRBV4-3	TGCGCCAGCAGCGACAGGGGAGGTGAAAAACTGTTTTTT	CASSDRGGEKLFF
few	TRBJ1-2	TRBD1	TRBV29-1	TGCAGCGGCGGACAGGAGGACTATGGCTACACCTTC	CSGGQEDYGYTF
-	TRBJ1-2	-	TRBV29-1	TGCAGCGTTGAAAGGGACACGCATAACTATGGCTACACCTTC	CSVERDTHNYGYTF
few	TRBJ2-5	-	TRBV30	TGTGCCTGGAGTCGACAGATCCAAGAGACCCAGTACTTC	CAWSRQIQETQYF
few	TRBJ2-7	-	TRBV5-1	TGCGCCAGCAGCTTGGCCAGGCAGGCCTACGAGCAGTACTTC	CASSLARQAYEQYF
few	TRBJ2-5	-	TRBV30	TGTGCCTGGAGTGTCGGGGGCCACGGGCAGTACTTC	CAWSVGGHGQYF